The 2 T cell receptor beta chains reported below all come from one sample, sequenced in a study of Graves' ophthalmopathy and Graves' hyperthyroidism. Amplification of TCR beta CDR3 regions used RNA transcripts. RT-PCR in the first round used HTBI primers; a second-round multiplex PCR followed. MiXCR, run by TCRdb on the multiplex PCR reads, gives a single entry per CDR3 protein. Here the sample spans 500,000 to 800,000 distinct CDR3 sequences, about 38% being singletons. The sequencing sample was made of peripheral blood. These receptors were collected from an adult man with Graves' ophthalmopathy.

This clonotype was picked up a small number of times. The chain couples TRBV5-5 to TRBJ1-6; D is undetermined. Germline loops: CDR1 SGHKS, CDR2 YYEKEE (reference sequence). The V and J ends lost 3 bases and 4 bases respectively, with 14 bases between them. The CDR3 covers 16 residues. Here the CDR3 reads CASSSEAAPYNSPLHF. CDR3 sequence (DNA): TGTGCCAGCAGCTCAGAGGCGGCCCCTTATAATTCACCCCTCCACTTT.

Details on this clonotype: The conserved final phenylalanine or tryptophan is absent from the CDR3, which likely points to a read error. The CDR3 DNA sequence: TGCGCCAGCAGCTTGGAGGTCGAGACCCAGTACGTC. The encoded protein is CASSLEVETQYV. The J gene is TRBJ2-5, the V gene TRBV5-1; unclear D gene. The CDR3 loop spans 12 amino acids. The germline V gene encodes CDR1 SGHRS and CDR2 YFSETQ. V lost 0 bases, J lost 5 bases, and 5 bases lay in between.